Following are 2 T cell receptor beta chains from one sample sequenced in a study of blood T cell repertoires in acute mononucleosis (dated by TCRdb to 2020 to 2022). Study-wide conclusions, independent of this receptor: GLC-BM selection appeared to involve both chains, including public TCRbeta motifs on BV14-BJ2 and BV20-BJ1 alongside a TCRalpha motif on AV5-AJ31.

Receptor amplification or capture employed the immunoSEQ multiplex PCR assay. TCRdb's version of the immuneACCESS table is confined to in-frame rearrangements and falls short of the full clone set. An unresolved V gene accounts for under half of the shortfall where checked; the remainder is of unknown origin. The sample table records 1,500 to 2,000 clones; roughly 24% of these occur just once. In total, the top ten clones hold around 25% of the sample. In the paper's terms, the time point label means: convalescence about 6 months (5-8 months) after acute presentation (visit 7). The sample here was EBV GLC epitope tetramer+ CD8+ T cells sorted from PBMCs, taken during convalescence from infectious mononucleosis. The cell subset or site label, read with the paper, signifies: CD8 T cells binding tetramer with EBV BMLF1 280-288 peptide (GLC-BM). The origin of the receptors is a woman aged 18-35 years with infectious mononucleosis caused by EBV.

This clone was picked up a small number of times. A much larger clonotype is one base distant, so this may be a read error. The J gene is TRBJ1-2, the V gene TRBV27; a weak D match, TRBD1 (5 bases). The germline V and J ends were trimmed by 5 bases and 4 bases, with 14 bases remaining between them. The CDR3 runs to 14 residues. Germline V CDR1 and CDR2: MNHEY, SMNVEV (reference sequence). CDR3 region: CASSEASGSYGYTF. CDR3 nucleotide sequence: TGTGCCAGCAGTGAAGCGTCAGGGTCCTATGGCTACACCTTC.

Notes on this clone: The likely explanation is a read error, given a far larger clone one base away. The rearrangement joins TRBV6-4 to TRBJ2-1; 8 nucleotides match TRBD2. CDR3 length equals 15 residues. The germline gives CDR1 MRHNA, CDR2 SNTAGT. The CDR3 region is CASSPTSGSVYEQLF. CDR3 sequence (DNA): TGTGCCAGCAGCCCGACCAGCGGGAGTGTCTATGAGCAGCTCTTC.